The clone carrying this T cell receptor beta chain came up a few times. The data are from a study of response to subunit inactivated influenza vaccine. CDR1 is KGHSH, CDR2 LQKENI, per germline. CDR3 length equals 14 residues. Trimming removed 2 bases at V and 9 bases at J, with 14 bases between. In TCRdb, the RT-PCR reads were re-called with MiXCR into one record per CDR3 protein. Counted here are under 850,000 distinct CDR3 sequences, approximately 18% occurring once; the ten biggest clones make up about 11%. The chain links TRBV18 to TRBJ2-1; D tentatively fits TRBD1 or TRBD2 (5 bases each). This clonotype originated in a man between 50 and 59 years old who received an inactivated influenza vaccine. The sequenced sample was PBMCs from blood, obtained around 5 days after vaccination. CDR3 residues: CASSPLMARGEQFF. CDR3 nucleotide sequence: TGTGCCAGCTCACCATTAATGGCGAGGGGTGAGCAGTTCTTC.